One and the same sample provided the 17 T cell receptor beta chains below, sequenced in a study of T cell responses to AZD1222 COVID-19 vaccine. Sequenced by immunoSEQ multiplex PCR; TCRdb stores in-frame clones only, minus some. The data show approximately 120,000 clones, with roughly 90% seen just once and 4.2% held by the top ten. The source material was peripheral blood, sampled on day 0 of AZD1222 vaccination. These receptors all come from an adult in good health.

The chain couples TRBV6-5 to TRBJ2-1, with D possibly TRBD2 on 6 matching bases. V was pared by 5 bases and J by 7 bases, with 12 bases between. The CDR3 is 13 residues long. Germline V CDR1 and CDR2: MNHEY, SVGAGI. CDR3 protein: CASSLRLVNEQFF. As DNA, the CDR3 is TGTGCCAGCAGTCTGCGACTAGTAAATGAGCAGTTCTTC.

This clone showed up just once. This rearrangement joins TRBV28 to TRBJ2-7; TRBD1 matches at 10 bases. The junction had 9 bases not matched to a gene; V was cut back by 5 bases and J by 5 bases. Germline V gene lookup returns CDR1 MDHEN and CDR2 SYDVKM. The CDR3 contains 15 residues. The CDR3 reads CASSTYDRGLDEQYF. CDR3 DNA: TGTGCCAGCAGTACATACGACAGGGGGCTGGACGAGCAGTACTTC. The entire variable domain, with the rest obtained from reference TRBV28 and TRBJ2-7, is as follows: DVKVTQSSRYLVKRTGEKVFLECVQDMDHENMFWYRQDPGLGLRLIYFSYDVKMKEKGDIPEGYSVSREKKERFSLILESASTNQTSMYLCASSTYDRGLDEQYFGPGTRLTVT.

This clone was picked up a small number of times. The chain has TRBV19 and TRBJ2-1, with D possibly being TRBD1 or TRBD2 (6 bases each). The CDR3 loop spans 14 amino acids. Germline loops: CDR1 LNHDA, CDR2 SQIVND (reference sequence). V lost 6 bases, J lost 1 base, and 10 bases lay in between. The CDR3 region is CASRRRGSYNEQFF. CDR3 in DNA: TGTGCCAGTAGACGGAGGGGGTCCTACAATGAGCAGTTCTTC.

This clone was recorded a few times. The chain has TRBV6-1 and TRBJ2-7; D is undetermined. The CDR3 contains 11 residues. Germline values: CDR1 MNHNS, CDR2 SASEGT. V was clipped by 3 bases and J by 6 bases, with 6 bases between them. This CDR3 is CASSERLEQYF. For the CDR3, the DNA is TGTGCCAGCAGTGAGCGGCTCGAGCAGTACTTC.

This chain connects TRBV7-3 to TRBJ2-2, with TRBD2 matching 9 bases. CDR3 length: 14 residues. Per germline, CDR1 SGHTA and CDR2 FQGTGA. Trimming took 5 bases from V and 6 from J; bases not matched to a gene: 4. The CDR3 protein is CASSPGTSSGELFF. In nucleotides, the CDR3 is TGTGCCAGCAGCCCCGGGACTAGCTCCGGGGAGCTGTTTTTT.

The V and J genes are TRBV28 and TRBJ1-3; tentative D call: TRBD1 (6 bases). V was cut by 6 bases and J by 4 bases, with 16 bases left in between. Germline loops: CDR1 MDHEN, CDR2 SYDVKM. The CDR3 is 15 amino acids. The CDR3 DNA follows: TGTGCCAGCAGCCCCCTGGGGGGCGGGGGAAACACCATATATTTT. Translation: CASSPLGGGGNTIYF.

The chain links TRBV3-1 (or the pseudogene TRBV3-2) to TRBJ1-6; no reliable D call. CDR1 is LGHDT, CDR2 YNNKEL, per germline (reference sequence). CDR3 size: 15 residues. V shed 4 bases and J shed 10 bases, with 17 bases lying between them. The DNA of the CDR3 is TGTGCCAGCAGCCTCCTACGCCCGGGGAGATCACCCCTCCACTTT. It yields the protein CASSLLRPGRSPLHF.

This chain uses TRBV27 with TRBJ1-1, with D unresolved. The CDR3 totals 13 residues. V dropped 8 bases and J dropped 3 bases, with 13 bases sitting between them. Germline V gene sequence: CDR1 MNHEY, CDR2 SMNVEV (reference sequence). The CDR3 sequence: CASCSDPDTEAFF. For the CDR3, the DNA is TGTGCCAGCTGCTCTGACCCGGACACTGAAGCTTTCTTT.

J is TRBJ2-1 and V is TRBV9, with D possibly TRBD1 on 6 matching bases. This CDR3 is built from 14 residues. Germline V CDR1 and CDR2: SGDLS, YYNGEE. Deletions cut 2 bases from V and 6 bases from J, with 12 bases between. The CDR3 region has the DNA TGTGCCAGCAGCGTTTTACCGGACAGCAATGAGCAGTTCTTC. Encoded protein: CASSVLPDSNEQFF.

The chain is built from TRBV10-1 and TRBJ2-3; maybe TRBD2 (5 bases). The V end was cut by 5 bases, the J end by 3 bases, with 6 bases between. Germline values: CDR1 WNHNN, CDR2 SYGVQD (reference sequence). The CDR3 runs to 12 residues. The CDR3 is CASSRDTDTQYF. DNA of the CDR3: TGCGCCAGCAGTCGGGATACAGATACGCAGTATTTT.

This chain links TRBV5-1 with TRBJ2-7; TRBD2 is a possible D gene (6 bases). The CDR3 is 15 amino acids. CDR1 is SGHRS, CDR2 YFSETQ, per germline. Between the trimmed V and J ends, which lost 6 bases and 4 bases, there was a span of 20 bases. The CDR3: CASKEGISATYEQYF. CDR3 nucleotides: TGCGCCAGCAAGGAGGGGATTAGCGCCACGTACGAGCAGTACTTC. The entire variable domain, with the rest obtained from reference TRBV5-1 and TRBJ2-7, is as follows: KAGVTQTPRYLIKTRGQQVTLSCSPISGHRSVSWYQQTPGQGLQFLFEYFSETQRNKGNFPGRFSGRQFSNSRSEMNVSTLELGDSALYLCASKEGISATYEQYFGPGTRLTVT.

The rearrangement uses TRBV6-5 and TRBJ1-6, with 11 bases aligning to TRBD1. Trimming took 10 bases from V and 10 from J; bases not matched to a gene: 12. From germline, CDR1 is MNHEY and CDR2 SVGAGI. The CDR3 loop spans 15 amino acids. CDR3 in amino acids: CATAGTGGSRSPLHF. The CDR3 nucleotides are TGTGCCACTGCCGGGACAGGGGGTTCTAGATCACCCCTCCACTTT.

V usage is TRBV7-4 and J usage is TRBJ1-5, with D maybe TRBD1 (5 bases). The germline CDR1 and CDR2 sequences are SGHVT and SQSDAQ. This CDR3 is 14 amino acids long. V shed 5 bases and J shed 6 bases, with 14 bases lying between them. This chain's CDR3 is CASSPGPQVQPQHF. Written as DNA, the CDR3 is TGTGCCAGCAGCCCGGGACCCCAGGTTCAGCCCCAGCATTTT.

This chain connects TRBV5-1 to TRBJ2-2; 8 bases fit TRBD2. The length of the CDR3 is 15 residues. V shed 3 bases and J 4 bases; nucleotides not matched to a gene: 5. Germline-derived CDR1 and CDR2 are SGHRS and YFSETQ. This chain's CDR3 is CASSSGSGATGELFF. The CDR3 DNA reads as TGCGCCAGCAGCTCGGGTAGCGGGGCCACCGGGGAGCTGTTTTTT.

The DNA for the CDR3 is TGTGCCAGCAGCCTGAGCGGGGGGGACACAGATACGCAGTATTTT. As protein: CASSLSGGDTDTQYF. The gene calls are TRBV7-9 and TRBJ2-3, with 10 bases identical to TRBD2. V was clipped by 5 bases and J by 2 bases; unmatched bases: 4. The CDR3 totals 15 residues. CDR1 and CDR2 from the germline V gene are SEHNR and FQNEAQ (reference sequence).

The V and J genes are TRBV2 and TRBJ2-7; maybe TRBD2 (5 bases). V lost 8 bases, J lost 3 bases, and 8 bases lay in between. In germline, CDR1 is SNHLY, CDR2 FYNNEI. The CDR3 extends over 11 amino acids. The CDR3 loop is CASREGYEQYF. Written as DNA, the CDR3 is TGTGCCAGCCGGGAAGGCTACGAGCAGTACTTC. Filled out from reference TRBV2 and TRBJ2-7, the complete variable domain reads EPEVTQTPSHQVTQMGQEVILRCVPISNHLYFYWYRQILGQKVEFLVSFYNNEISEKSEIFDDQFSVERPDGSNFTLKIRSTKLEDSAMYFCASREGYEQYFGPGTRLTVT.

The J gene is TRBJ1-6, the V gene TRBV7-2; TRBD1 is a possible D gene (6 bases). Trimming stripped 1 base from V and 10 bases from J, with 20 bases between. CDR1 is SGHTA, CDR2 FQGNSA, per germline. The length of the CDR3 is 17 residues. For the CDR3, the DNA is TGTGCCAGCAGCTTAGGGCGGGGGCCCGCAGGAGGGTCACCCCTCCACTTT. Its translation is CASSLGRGPAGGSPLHF. Supplemented by reference TRBV7-2 and TRBJ1-6, the full variable domain reads GAGVSQSPSNKVTEKGKDVELRCDPISGHTALYWYRQSLGQGLEFLIYFQGNSAPDKSGLPSDRFSAERTGGSVSTLTIQRTQQEDSAVYLCASSLGRGPAGGSPLHFGNGTRLTVT.